A single sample gave rise to the 24 T cell receptor beta chains below, sequenced in a study of blood T cell repertoires in COVID-19. The protocol was immunoSEQ multiplex PCR, while the TCRdb copy is restricted to in-frame clones and leaves out a portion. This repertoire shows 200,000 to 300,000 clones, approximately 82% found once; its top ten account for roughly 1.9%. Input material: peripheral blood. Receptors were obtained from a man younger than 45 who had recovered from COVID-19.

The V call is TRBV4-2, the J call TRBJ2-2; 10 bases map to TRBD2. Germline values: CDR1 LGHNA, CDR2 YNFKEQ. The CDR3 extends over 19 amino acids. The V and J ends lost 1 base and 3 bases, in that order; junction bases with no gene match: 11. The CDR3, as DNA: TGTGCCAGCAGCCAAGGGCACAGCGGGGGGGCAGGGGACACCGGGGAGCTGTTTTTT. Its protein product is CASSQGHSGGAGDTGELFF.

The V gene is TRBV7-3, the J gene TRBJ2-2; D remains unclear. There are 16 residues in the CDR3. Trimming left V 5 bases short and J 2 bases short, with 15 bases between. Germline-derived CDR1 and CDR2 are SGHTA and FQGTGA. The CDR3 DNA sequence: TGTGCCAGCAGCGCGCAGCCGAGCGTAAACACCGGGGAGCTGTTTTTT. This gives the protein CASSAQPSVNTGELFF. The variable domain in full, with the rest retrieved from reference TRBV7-3 and TRBJ2-2, is GAGVSQTPSNKVTEKGKYVELRCDPISGHTALYWYRQSLGQGPEFLIYFQGTGAADDSGLPNDRFFAVRPEGSVSTLKIQRTERGDSAVYLCASSAQPSVNTGELFFGEGSRLTVL.

The V gene is TRBV27, the J gene TRBJ1-1; TRBD1 is a possible D gene (5 bases). The CDR3 is 12 residues long. V lost 5 bases, J lost 6 bases, and 10 bases lay in between. Germline CDR1 MNHEY, CDR2 SMNVEV (reference sequence). The CDR3 bases are TGTGCCAGCAGTCCCCCGGGGGCTGAAGCTTTCTTT. Translated, it gives CASSPPGAEAFF.

The genes are TRBV5-5 and TRBJ2-2; no clear D gene. Looked up from germline, CDR1 is SGHKS and CDR2 is YYEKEE (reference sequence). The V gene lost 5 bases and the J gene lost 6 bases, with 8 bases spanning the gap. The CDR3 length is 12 residues. The CDR3 DNA sequence: TGTGCCAGCAGGGCAGTGCCCGGGGAGCTGTTTTTT. Translating it yields CASRAVPGELFF. Using reference TRBV5-5 and TRBJ2-2 for the parts outside the CDR3, the full variable domain is DAGVTQSPTHLIKTRGQQVTLRCSPISGHKSVSWYQQVLGQGPQFIFQYYEKEERGRGNFPDRFSARQFPNYSSELNVNALLLGDSALYLCASRAVPGELFFGEGSRLTVL.

V is TRBV19 and J is TRBJ1-5; D perhaps matches TRBD1 (6 bases). The CDR3 totals 17 residues. The germline V gene has CDR1 LNHDA and CDR2 SQIVND (reference sequence). V was pared by 6 bases and J by 8 bases, with 26 bases between. The CDR3 DNA is TGTGCCAGTAGCGAAGGGACAAATCTTCTGATACAAAAGCCCCAGCATTTT. It translates to CASSEGTNLLIQKPQHF.

The chain links TRBV6-5 to TRBJ2-5; 10 nucleotides align to TRBD2. With 7 bases clipped from V and 3 bases from J, the junction kept 5 bases outside the gene matches. Germline V gene data show CDR1 as MNHEY and CDR2 as SVGAGI. The CDR3 covers 14 residues. CDR3 sequence: CASKQAGGKETQYF. The CDR3 region has the DNA TGTGCCAGCAAACAAGCGGGGGGGAAAGAGACCCAGTACTTC.

In this sample, this clone turned up once. This sequence joins TRBV11-2 and TRBJ1-5; D remains unclear. The V end was cut by 5 bases, the J end by 5 bases, with 10 bases between. CDR3 size: 13 residues. Per germline, CDR1 SGHAT and CDR2 FQNNGV. CDR3 region: CASSRQADQPQHF. The CDR3 nucleotides are TGTGCCAGCAGCCGACAAGCCGATCAGCCCCAGCATTTT.

In the case of this clone: A much larger clone lies a single base off, so this may be a read error. This chain joins TRBV7-3 and TRBJ1-1; TRBD1 aligns across 9 bases. CDR3 size: 14 residues. Germline V gene lookup returns CDR1 SGHTA and CDR2 FQGTGA. Losses at the gene ends were 3 bases for V and 1 base for J; bases not matched to a gene: 0. The DNA of the CDR3 is TGTGCCAGCAGCTTGGGACAGGGGAACACTGAAGCTTTCTTT. Protein product: CASSLGQGNTEAFF.

This clone was seen more than once but under ten times. This sequence joins TRBV6-2 or TRBV6-3 and TRBJ2-7, with 11 nucleotides matching TRBD1. CDR1 is MNHEY and CDR2 is SVGEGT in the germline V gene. V gave up 5 bases and J gave up 5 bases; unmatched junction bases: 8. The CDR3 spans 15 residues. The CDR3 nucleotides are TGTGCCAGCAGTGAGCGAGGGACAGGGGGTAACGAGCAGTACTTC. Its protein product is CASSERGTGGNEQYF.

The chain carries TRBV28 and TRBJ2-4; D call uncertain. This CDR3 comprises 15 residues. Trimming pared 6 bases from V and 0 bases from J, leaving 12 bases between. CDR1 is MDHEN, CDR2 SYDVKM, per germline. CDR3 region: CASRLGPLAKNIQYF. Here the CDR3 DNA reads TGTGCCAGCAGATTAGGTCCACTAGCCAAAAACATTCAGTACTTC.

This chain links TRBV5-3 with TRBJ1-5; D not certain. TRBV5-3 is flagged as an ORF with uncertain function. This CDR3 comprises 12 residues. CDR3 amino acids: CEQMQNNQPQHF. The CDR3 nucleotides read TGTGAACAGATGCAGAACAATCAGCCCCAGCATTTT.

The chain combines TRBV4-1 with TRBJ1-1, with D hard to call. This CDR3 region has 15 residues. The V gene lost 0 bases and the J gene lost 11 bases, with 19 bases spanning the gap. CDR1 and CDR2 from the germline V gene are MGHRA and YSYEKL. In DNA form, the CDR3 reads TGCGCCAGCAGCCAAGATCATAGCGGTTCCCGGTTGGCTTTCTTT. Its protein product is CASSQDHSGSRLAFF.

The chain recombines TRBV15 with TRBJ2-7; TRBD1 aligns across 8 bases. This CDR3 has 13 residues. Germline trimming cut 0 bases from V and 6 bases from J; bases unmatched to any gene: 1. Per germline, CDR1 LNHNV and CDR2 YYDKDF (reference sequence). In DNA form, the CDR3 reads TGTGCCACCAGCAGAGACAGGGGGCGCGAGCAGTACGTC. This gives the protein CATSRDRGREQYV.

V gene TRBV2 combines with J gene TRBJ2-1, with D possibly matching TRBD1 (5 bases). Trimming removed 8 bases at V and 7 bases at J, with 9 bases between. The CDR3 totals 11 residues. CDR1 and CDR2 from the germline V gene are SNHLY and FYNNEI. In DNA, the CDR3 is TGTGCCAGCCTGAACAGGAATGAGCAGTTCTTC. Protein: CASLNRNEQFF. The variable domain in full, completed from reference TRBV2 and TRBJ2-1, reads EPEVTQTPSHQVTQMGQEVILRCVPISNHLYFYWYRQILGQKVEFLVSFYNNEISEKSEIFDDQFSVERPDGSNFTLKIRSTKLEDSAMYFCASLNRNEQFFGPGTRLTVL.

The V call is TRBV2, the J call TRBJ1-6, with TRBD1 as a possible D gene (6 bases). The V and J ends lost 6 bases and 5 bases respectively, with 14 bases between them. The CDR3 is 15 amino acids. The germline CDR1 and CDR2 sequences are SNHLY and FYNNEI. The CDR3 region is CASRRTDSHNSPLHF. The CDR3 nucleotides are TGTGCCAGCAGACGGACAGATTCACATAATTCACCCCTCCACTTT. Combining the CDR3 with reference TRBV2 and TRBJ1-6 gives the whole variable domain EPEVTQTPSHQVTQMGQEVILRCVPISNHLYFYWYRQILGQKVEFLVSFYNNEISEKSEIFDDQFSVERPDGSNFTLKIRSTKLEDSAMYFCASRRTDSHNSPLHFGNGTRLTVT.

This clone was seen just once. The V call is TRBV5-4, the J call TRBJ2-5, with 12 bases lining up with TRBD2. This CDR3 is 14 amino acids long. In germline, CDR1 is SGHNT, CDR2 YYREEE (reference sequence). Trimming at V came to 5 bases and at J to 2 bases, leaving 1 base not matched to a gene. The CDR3: CASRTSGGQETQYF. CDR3 sequence (DNA): TGTGCCAGCAGAACTAGCGGGGGGCAAGAGACCCAGTACTTC.

The chain uses TRBV5-4 and TRBJ2-5; D unclear. V dropped 0 bases and J dropped 4 bases, with 7 bases sitting between them. Germline V CDR1 and CDR2: SGHNT, YYREEE (reference sequence). The CDR3 is 13 amino acids. CDR3 in DNA: TGTGCCAGCAGCTTGGTCAGTCGAGAGACCCAGTACTTC. It encodes CASSLVSRETQYF.

This chain links TRBV7-9 with TRBJ1-1, with D uncertain. Germline CDR1 SEHNR, CDR2 FQNEAQ (reference sequence). The CDR3 spans 13 residues. V was pared by 1 base and J by 1 base, with 4 bases between. DNA of the CDR3: TGTGCCAGCAGCTTAGTACAGAACACTGAAGCTTTCTTT. Translating it yields CASSLVQNTEAFF. The variable domain in full, completed from reference TRBV7-9 and TRBJ1-1, reads DTGVSQNPRHKITKRGQNVTFRCDPISEHNRLYWYRQTLGQGPEFLTYFQNEAQLEKSRLLSDRFSAERPKGSFSTLEIQRTEQGDSAMYLCASSLVQNTEAFFGQGTRLTVV.

The CDR3, as DNA: TGTGCCAGCAGCTTATCCGGCGGGGGAGGGGAGCTGTTTTTT. It is translated as CASSLSGGGGELFF. V gene TRBV11-2 combines with J gene TRBJ2-2, with 7 bases fitting TRBD2. The CDR3 loop spans 14 amino acids. The ends lost 2 bases at V and 8 bases at J; junction bases unmatched: 5. Germline V lookup: CDR1 SGHAT, CDR2 FQNNGV.

The V and J genes are TRBV7-9 and TRBJ2-5; 10 nucleotides match TRBD2. Germline V gene sequence: CDR1 SEHNR, CDR2 FQNEAQ (reference sequence). The CDR3 is 15 residues long. J gave up 2 bases and V 5 bases, and 5 bases lay outside the gene matches. The CDR3 spells CASSTIAGGQETQYF. The CDR3 bases are TGTGCCAGCAGCACGATAGCGGGGGGACAAGAGACCCAGTACTTC.

The genes are TRBV4-2 and TRBJ2-3, with TRBD2 identical over 7 bases. This CDR3 spans 16 amino acids. Germline V gives CDR1 LGHNA, CDR2 YNFKEQ. With V trimmed by 1 base and J by 2 bases, 6 bases remained unmatched. CDR3: CASSQVAGTITDTQYF. The CDR3 nucleotides read TGTGCCAGCAGCCAAGTGGCCGGGACTATCACAGATACGCAGTATTTT.

The V and J genes are TRBV27 and TRBJ2-3, with D tentatively TRBD1 (5 bases). CDR1 and CDR2 from the germline V gene are MNHEY and SMNVEV (reference sequence). CDR3 length: 14 amino acids. V was trimmed by 5 bases and J by 4 bases, leaving 13 bases between them. CDR3: CASSDVGLADTQYF. The CDR3 region has the DNA TGTGCCAGCAGTGATGTGGGGCTCGCAGATACGCAGTATTTT.

The J gene is TRBJ2-5, the V gene TRBV6-6, with a tentative D call TRBD2 (6 bases). The CDR3 sequence is 15 residues long. Between the trimmed V and J ends, which lost 3 bases and 5 bases, there was a span of 16 bases. Germline CDR1 and CDR2: MNHNY and SVGAGI (reference sequence). Written as DNA, the CDR3 is TGTGCCAGCAGTTATCCCGGGACTCGGCGGGAGACCCAGTACTTC. Translating gives CASSYPGTRRETQYF.

This chain links TRBV9 with TRBJ2-5; a weak D match, TRBD2 (7 bases). The CDR3 is 14 amino acids. V lost 3 bases and J lost 5, with 14 bases in between. Germline lookup yields CDR1 SGDLS and CDR2 YYNGEE. CDR3 in DNA: TGTGCCAGCAGCGGAGGGGGGGCCCGGGAGACCCAGTACTTC. It translates to CASSGGGARETQYF.